This T cell receptor beta chain was captured by sequencing in a study of identical twins. This clonotype was observed a handful of times. The CDR3 is made up of 13 amino acids. Trimming left V 4 bases short and J 8 bases short, with 11 bases between. Germline CDR1 KGHDR, CDR2 SFDVKD. Template switching introduced a universal primer site, and the cDNA bore unique molecular identifiers. MiXCR was run by TCRdb on the 5' RACE reads, yielding one entry per CDR3 protein. The sample carries some 97,000 distinct CDR3 sequences, less than 6.5% recorded once. The clonotype was recovered from a woman aged 50 to 65 in good health. This chain links TRBV24-1 with TRBJ2-1, with D perhaps matching TRBD1 (6 bases). Sequences were obtained from memory T cells sorted from blood. CDR3 nucleotides: TGTGCCACCAGTGAACATAACAGGGATGAGCAGTTCTTC. Amino acid sequence: CATSEHNRDEQFF.